This entry lists 21 T cell receptor beta chains sequenced from one sample in a study of beta chain bispecific antibodies for T cell cancers. Regarding the study as a whole: Anti-TRBV12 exposure, compared with anti-CD19, reduced the TRBV12-3 proportion of TRBV signal by around 99%. Normal T cells contributed less of the targeted TRBV signal than the leukemia cells did.

One entry per CDR3 protein results from TCRdb running MiXCR on the 5' RACE reads. The sample holds roughly 19,000 distinct CDR3 sequences, approximately 2% seen once. These receptors' antigens are unknown. Either OKT3 anti-CD3 antibody or CD3/CD28 beads expanded T cells from blood mononuclear cells over 3 days. Sample: healthy donor T cells cultured with leukemia cells, taken from a culture containing a bispecific antibody targeting TCR Vbeta12. Source of these receptors: a human donor in good health. Some clones in this sample may be carry-over from other donors' samples.

On this clonotype: This may arise from a read error, as a much more abundant clone is one base away. The chain links TRBV20-1 to TRBJ2-7; 9 nucleotides match TRBD2. In germline, CDR1 is DFQATT, CDR2 SNEGSKA (reference sequence). The CDR3 is 14 amino acids. V shed 3 bases and J 3 bases; nucleotides not matched to a gene: 6. The CDR3 is CSASVAGEGYEQYF. The CDR3 bases are TGCAGTGCTAGTGTAGCGGGGGAGGGCTACGAGCAGTACTTC.

This clonotype occurred many times. The V gene is TRBV28, the J gene TRBJ2-6; no firm D call. Germline values: CDR1 MDHEN, CDR2 SYDVKM. Trimming took off 6 bases at V and 6 bases at J, with 15 bases between the two ends. The CDR3 consists of 15 residues. The CDR3 region has the DNA TGTGCCAGCAGCCTCTCCGGGCCCCTGGCCAACGTCCTGACTTTC. It is translated as CASSLSGPLANVLTF. The full variable domain, rest sourced from reference TRBV28 and TRBJ2-6, is DVKVTQSSRYLVKRTGEKVFLECVQDMDHENMFWYRQDPGLGLRLIYFSYDVKMKEKGDIPEGYSVSREKKERFSLILESASTNQTSMYLCASSLSGPLANVLTFGAGSRLTVL.

At least ten counts were recorded for this clonotype. The chain has TRBV30 and TRBJ2-1; D unresolved. Germline V gene sequence: CDR1 GTSNPN, CDR2 SVGIG (reference sequence). CDR3 length equals 13 residues. The ends were cut back, 3 bases at V and 6 bases at J, with 12 bases in the middle. The CDR3, as DNA: TGTGCCTGGAGCTACGACCTAGGCAATGAGCAGTTCTTC. Translation gives CAWSYDLGNEQFF.

By proportion, this clonotype is medium-sized. The genes are TRBV5-1 and TRBJ2-7, with D tentatively TRBD1 (6 bases). V was shortened by 3 bases and J by 2 bases, with 9 bases between the two germline ends. CDR1 SGHRS and CDR2 YFSETQ come from the germline V gene. The CDR3 runs 13 residues. CDR3 in amino acids: CASSSGQTYEQYF. Here the CDR3 DNA reads TGCGCCAGCAGCTCAGGACAGACCTACGAGCAGTACTTC.

This clonotype was seen many times. The V and J genes are TRBV20-1 and TRBJ2-1; D gene ambiguous. The length of the CDR3 is 12 residues. Germline CDR1 and CDR2: DFQATT and SNEGSKA (reference sequence). Between the trimmed V and J ends, which lost 4 bases and 8 bases, there was a span of 12 bases. The CDR3 nucleotides read TGCAGTGCTATGAACAGTTTTGATGAGCAGTTCTTC. As protein: CSAMNSFDEQFF.

The sample holds many counts of this clonotype. J is TRBJ1-5 and V is TRBV6-6, with TRBD1 identical over 7 bases. Germline trimming cut 7 bases from V and 2 bases from J; bases unmatched to any gene: 17. The germline V gene encodes CDR1 MNHNY and CDR2 SVGAGI (reference sequence). This CDR3 is 18 amino acids long. The CDR3 nucleotides read TGTGCCAGCACCTTGGGACAGCTGCAGCCGGGGGGCAATCAGCCCCAGCATTTT. Protein: CASTLGQLQPGGNQPQHF.

Many counts were recorded for this clonotype. The chain employs TRBV7-2 and TRBJ1-1; D gene uncertain. CDR1 and CDR2 (germline): SGHTA, FQGNSA. Trimming removed 2 bases from V and 3 bases from J, with 19 bases in between. This CDR3 is 17 amino acids long. The CDR3 nucleotides read TGTGCCAGCAGCTTAATAACCCCCAGGCCCATAGACACTGAAGCTTTCTTT. Protein product: CASSLITPRPIDTEAFF.

This clonotype has at least ten counts. V gene TRBV27 combines with J gene TRBJ2-2; D might be TRBD1 or TRBD2, each matching 7 bases. Trimming removed 4 bases at V and 3 bases at J, with 18 bases between. The CDR3 runs 17 residues. CDR1 is MNHEY and CDR2 is SMNVEV in the germline V gene (reference sequence). CDR3 nucleotide sequence: TGTGCCAGCAGTTCCCTAGTTGCAGGGGGGGACACCGGGGAGCTGTTTTTT. It translates to CASSSLVAGGDTGELFF.

This clonotype came up many times. The rearrangement joins TRBV5-6 to TRBJ2-2, with D uncertain. With 0 bases removed from V and 3 bases from J, the gap between germline ends came to 6 bases. The CDR3 is 14 residues long. Germline V CDR1 and CDR2: SGHDT, YYEEEE. The CDR3 coding sequence is TGTGCCAGCAGCTTGGGAGAATACACCGGGGAGCTGTTTTTT. This gives the protein CASSLGEYTGELFF.

This clonotype was observed many times. V is TRBV11-2 and J is TRBJ2-2; D tentatively reads TRBD1 or TRBD2 (5 bases each). CDR1 SGHAT and CDR2 FQNNGV come from the germline V gene. V was cut by 2 bases and J by 0 bases, with 25 bases left in between. There are 21 residues in the CDR3. Here the CDR3 reads CASSLPVSGRTIQPNTGELFF. CDR3 bases: TGTGCCAGCAGCTTACCGGTGTCGGGACGGACAATACAACCGAACACCGGGGAGCTGTTTTTT.

This clonotype has at least ten counts. The rearrangement uses TRBV6-5 and TRBJ1-6; the match to TRBD1 covers 7 bases. Trimming took 7 bases from V and 5 from J; bases not matched to a gene: 5. Germline-derived CDR1 and CDR2 are MNHEY and SVGAGI. There are 14 residues in the CDR3. In DNA form, the CDR3 reads TGTGCCAGCACCCAAGGACAGGATAATTCACCCCTCCACTTT. Residues: CASTQGQDNSPLHF.

In this sample, this clonotype turned up many times. The J gene is TRBJ2-3, the V gene TRBV29-1; the match to TRBD1 covers 7 bases. Germline assignment: CDR1 SQVTM and CDR2 ANQGSEA. J was trimmed by 5 bases and V by 3 bases; bases with no gene match: 8. The CDR3 is made up of 14 amino acids. The CDR3 region is CSVDDRVNRDTQYF. For the CDR3, the DNA is TGCAGCGTTGATGACAGGGTAAATCGAGATACGCAGTATTTT.

This clonotype has just one count. This sequence may be a read error, since a much larger clone differs from it by one base. This chain uses TRBV6-5 with TRBJ2-7; the D gene is possibly TRBD1 (6 bases). V was clipped by 3 bases and J by 6 bases, with 9 bases between them. This CDR3 is built from 12 residues. Germline lookup yields CDR1 MNHEY and CDR2 SVGAGI. The DNA of the CDR3 is TGTGCCAGCAGTTATCAGGGGTGCGAGCAGTACTTC. Encoded protein: CASSYQGCEQYF.

Regarding this clonotype: Being one base from a much bigger clone, this may be a read error. The chain employs TRBV15 and TRBJ1-5; D is possibly TRBD1 (5 bases). Germline CDR1 is LNHNV and CDR2 is YYDKDF (reference sequence). Trimming cost V 4 bases and J 4 bases, with 14 bases left between them. The CDR3 length is 15 residues. The CDR3, as DNA: TGTGCCACCAGCAAAGTCAGGGCGGGGAATCAGCCCCAGCATTTT. This translates into CATSKVRAGNQPQHF.

This clonotype appeared many times. V usage is TRBV20-1 and J usage is TRBJ2-5; perhaps TRBD1 as D (5 bases). CDR1 is DFQATT, CDR2 SNEGSKA, per germline (reference sequence). With 6 bases removed from V and 2 bases from J, the gap between germline ends came to 10 bases. This CDR3 region has 12 residues. The CDR3 DNA sequence: TGCAGTGCCAGCAGACAGCAAGAGACCCAGTACTTC. Translated: CSASRQQETQYF.

This clonotype has ten or more counts. This chain connects TRBV5-3 to TRBJ2-5; D is undetermined. TRBV5-3 is designated an ORF whose function remains uncertain. The V end lost 4 bases, the J end lost 4 bases, and 8 bases lay between the germline ends. This CDR3 comprises 12 residues. This CDR3 is CARSGFLETQYF. Written as DNA, the CDR3 is TGTGCCAGAAGCGGCTTTCTAGAGACCCAGTACTTC.

This clonotype came up many times. V gene TRBV18 combines with J gene TRBJ2-7; possibly TRBD2 for D (5 bases). This CDR3 spans 13 amino acids. From germline, CDR1 is KGHSH and CDR2 LQKENI. Trimming removed 1 base at V and 5 bases at J, with 9 bases between. This CDR3 is CASSPQGADEQYF. For the CDR3, the DNA is TGTGCCAGCTCACCACAGGGAGCCGACGAGCAGTACTTC.

This clonotype was picked up many times. This chain links TRBV27 with TRBJ2-3; TRBD1 matches at 11 bases. This CDR3 is 15 amino acids long. The germline gives CDR1 MNHEY, CDR2 SMNVEV (reference sequence). J was trimmed by 5 bases and V by 5 bases; bases with no gene match: 6. The CDR3 here is CASSARTGGGDTQYF. The DNA for the CDR3 is TGTGCCAGCAGTGCAAGGACAGGGGGCGGAGATACGCAGTATTTT.

This clonotype was found once. With a much larger clone just one base away, this may be a read error. V gene TRBV20-1 combines with J gene TRBJ1-1; D is possibly TRBD1 (6 bases). The CDR3 is 13 residues long. The V and J ends lost 2 bases and 5 bases respectively, with 12 bases between them. Looked up from germline, CDR1 is DFQATT and CDR2 is SNEGSKA (reference sequence). CDR3 in amino acids: CSARRGISTEAFF. The CDR3 region has the DNA TGCAGTGCTAGAAGGGGGATTTCGACTGAAGCTTTCTTT.

This clonotype was counted ten times or more. V and J are TRBV5-1 and TRBJ1-1; D might be TRBD1 (6 bases). CDR3 length equals 14 residues. The germline V gene has CDR1 SGHRS and CDR2 YFSETQ. V lost 0 bases, J lost 5 bases, and 11 bases lay in between. Here the CDR3 reads CASSLDRVQTEAFF. CDR3 DNA: TGCGCCAGCAGCTTGGACAGGGTACAAACTGAAGCTTTCTTT.

Relative to its sample, this clonotype is medium-sized. V gene TRBV6-5 combines with J gene TRBJ1-3, with D possibly matching TRBD1 (5 bases). Trimming removed 7 bases from V and 0 bases from J, with 10 bases in between. CDR3 length: 14 amino acids. Germline values: CDR1 MNHEY, CDR2 SVGAGI. The CDR3 spells CASTNRLSGNTIYF. For the CDR3, the DNA is TGTGCCAGCACCAACAGGCTCTCTGGAAACACCATATATTTT.